The 6 T cell receptor beta chains given below trace back to one sample, sequenced in a study of cytomegalovirus exposure and HLA in healthy donors. Amplification used 60 Vbeta primers and 13 Jbeta primers. Assay: immunoSEQ multiplex PCR; the TCRdb copy retains only in-frame clones and omits some. The data hold roughly 130,000 clones, with around three quarters observed a single time. The sequenced sample was PBMCs. The receptors stem from a man aged 18 to 30 in good health and CMV-seronegative.

For the CDR3, the DNA is TGTGCCTGGAGCCTCGGGACAGCTTATAATCAGCCCCAGCATTTT. It codes for CAWSLGTAYNQPQHF. The rearrangement uses TRBV30 and TRBJ1-5; TRBD1 matches 7 bases. The CDR3 has 15 residues. The V and J ends lost 3 bases and 4 bases, in that order; junction bases with no gene match: 9. CDR1 GTSNPN and CDR2 SVGIG come from the germline V gene (reference sequence).

The rearrangement joins TRBV5-1 to TRBJ2-7, with D perhaps TRBD1 (6 bases). CDR3 length: 12 residues. Trimming took off 5 bases at V and 3 bases at J, with 9 bases between the two ends. Germline V CDR1 and CDR2: SGHRS, YFSETQ. The CDR3 DNA follows: TGCGCCAGCAGGACGGACAGCTACGAGCAGTACTTC. Protein: CASRTDSYEQYF.

The chain joins TRBV27 to TRBJ1-2, with a tentative D call TRBD1 (6 bases). This CDR3 has 16 amino acids. Germline loops: CDR1 MNHEY, CDR2 SMNVEV (reference sequence). Trimming took off 5 bases at V and 1 base at J, with 17 bases between the two ends. The DNA of the CDR3 is TGTGCCAGCAGTGCATACTCTGGACAGTTTAACTATGGCTACACCTTC. Protein: CASSAYSGQFNYGYTF.

The chain carries TRBV7-9 and TRBJ2-7; TRBD1 matches at 7 bases. The V gene's germline CDR1 is SEHNR and CDR2 FQNEAQ (reference sequence). CDR3 length: 14 residues. CDR3 in amino acids: CSSSLEAGGYEQYV. The CDR3 DNA sequence: TGTTCCAGCAGCTTAGAGGCAGGGGGCTACGAGCAGTACGTC.

The J gene is TRBJ2-1, the V gene TRBV11-2, with 10 bases matching TRBD2. There are 16 residues in the CDR3. Losses at the gene ends were 5 bases for V and 8 bases for J; bases not matched to a gene: 12. The V gene's germline CDR1 is SGHAT and CDR2 FQNNGV. CDR3 sequence reads: CASSPKREGLFDEQFF. As DNA, the CDR3 is TGTGCCAGCAGCCCTAAGCGGGAGGGCCTCTTCGATGAGCAGTTCTTC.

The chain couples TRBV7-9 to TRBJ1-5; 10 bases align to TRBD1. CDR1 is SEHNR and CDR2 is FQNEAQ in the germline V gene (reference sequence). The V gene end was trimmed by 5 bases and the J gene end by 4 bases; junction bases not matched to a gene: 5. The CDR3 runs 15 residues. The DNA of the CDR3 is TGTGCCAGCAGCCCCGGGACAGGGGAAAATCAGCCCCAGCATTTT. Translating gives CASSPGTGENQPQHF.